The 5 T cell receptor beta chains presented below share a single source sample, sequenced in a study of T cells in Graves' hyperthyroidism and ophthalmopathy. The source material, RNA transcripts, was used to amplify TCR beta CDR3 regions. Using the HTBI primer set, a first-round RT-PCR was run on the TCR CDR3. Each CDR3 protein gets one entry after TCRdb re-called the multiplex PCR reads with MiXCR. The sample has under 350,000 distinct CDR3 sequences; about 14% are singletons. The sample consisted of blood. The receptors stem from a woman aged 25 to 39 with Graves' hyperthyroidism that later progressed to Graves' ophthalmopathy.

The CDR3: CATQGILNEKLFF. CDR3 nucleotide sequence: TGTGCCACTCAGGGGATTCTTAATGAAAAACTGTTTTTT. The chain is built from TRBV6-1 and TRBJ1-4, with a tentative D call TRBD1 (6 bases). V lost 10 bases, J lost 4 bases, and 13 bases lay in between. Germline V lookup: CDR1 MNHNS, CDR2 SASEGT. This CDR3 is 13 amino acids long.

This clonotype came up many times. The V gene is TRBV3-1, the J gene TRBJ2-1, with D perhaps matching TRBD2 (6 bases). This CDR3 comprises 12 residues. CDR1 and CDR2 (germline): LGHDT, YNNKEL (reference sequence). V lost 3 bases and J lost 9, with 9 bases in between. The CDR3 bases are TGTGCCAGCAGCCAGGGGGGTCTTGAGCAGTTCTTC. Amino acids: CASSQGGLEQFF.

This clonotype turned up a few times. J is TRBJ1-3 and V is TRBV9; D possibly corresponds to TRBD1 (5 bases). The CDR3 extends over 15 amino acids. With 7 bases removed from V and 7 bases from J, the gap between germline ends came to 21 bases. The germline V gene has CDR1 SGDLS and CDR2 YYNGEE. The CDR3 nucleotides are TGTGCCAGCGCCGACGGGGCAGGATATTCGAACACCATATATTTT. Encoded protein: CASADGAGYSNTIYF.

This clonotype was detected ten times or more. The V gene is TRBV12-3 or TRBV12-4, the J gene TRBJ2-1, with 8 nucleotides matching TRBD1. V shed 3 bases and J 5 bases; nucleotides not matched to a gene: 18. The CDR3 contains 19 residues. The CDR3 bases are TGTGCCAGCAGTTTGAGAGGACTCCTGGGGGGCAGGGGGCACAATGAGCAGTTCTTC. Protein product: CASSLRGLLGGRGHNEQFF.

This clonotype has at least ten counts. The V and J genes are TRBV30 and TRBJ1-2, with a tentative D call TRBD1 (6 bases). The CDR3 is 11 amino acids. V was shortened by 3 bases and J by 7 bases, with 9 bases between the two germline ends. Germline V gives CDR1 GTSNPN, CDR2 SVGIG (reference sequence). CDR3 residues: CAWSRGTGYTF. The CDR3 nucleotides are TGTGCCTGGAGCAGGGGTACTGGCTACACCTTC.